The 22 T cell receptor beta chains listed next were all sequenced from one sample in a study of blood T cell repertoires in COVID-19. The data were produced by immunoSEQ multiplex PCR, yet TCRdb's version contains in-frame clones alone and is incomplete. In the table there are under 450,000 clones, 65% to 90% of which are singletons. Source material: peripheral blood. The receptors here all came from a woman aged 55-70 years with COVID-19, enrolled during active disease.

This chain connects TRBV18 to TRBJ2-3, with D possibly TRBD2 on 5 matching bases. This CDR3 comprises 18 residues. Germline lookup yields CDR1 KGHSH and CDR2 LQKENI. Trimming shortened V by 2 bases and J by 0 bases, and 18 bases separated the two germline ends. CDR3 sequence: CASSPEMIGLSSTDTQYF. The CDR3 region has the DNA TGTGCCAGCTCACCAGAGATGATAGGACTCTCTAGCACAGATACGCAGTATTTT. Supplemented by reference TRBV18 and TRBJ2-3, the full variable domain reads NAGVMQNPRHLVRRRGQEARLRCSPMKGHSHVYWYRQLPEEGLKFMVYLQKENIIDESGMPKERFSAEFPKEGPSILRIQQVVRGDSAAYFCASSPEMIGLSSTDTQYFGPGTRLTVL.

This chain joins TRBV19 and TRBJ2-7; D is possibly TRBD1 (6 bases). This CDR3 is built from 15 residues. The ends were cut back, 3 bases at V and 7 bases at J, with 19 bases in the middle. From germline, CDR1 is LNHDA and CDR2 SQIVND (reference sequence). CDR3 in DNA: TGTGCCAGTAGTATCATGGGGGCGCCAGAGCGGGAGCAGTACTTC. It yields the protein CASSIMGAPEREQYF.

The chain recombines TRBV2 with TRBJ1-4; perhaps TRBD1 as D (5 bases). Germline CDR1 and CDR2: SNHLY and FYNNEI. The CDR3 runs 15 residues. Trimming cost V 4 bases and J 4 bases, with 13 bases left between them. In DNA, the CDR3 is TGTGCCAGCAGTGGGACGGGACTGCTTAATGAAAAACTGTTTTTT. Its translation: CASSGTGLLNEKLFF.

The chain joins TRBV3-1 (or the pseudogene TRBV3-2) to TRBJ1-5; a weak D match, TRBD1 (6 bases). V was shortened by 2 bases and J by 4 bases, with 6 bases between the two germline ends. The length of the CDR3 is 13 residues. The germline gives CDR1 LGHDT, CDR2 YNNKEL (reference sequence). The CDR3 DNA is TGTGCCAGCAGCCAAACAGGGAATCAGCCCCAGCATTTT. Translating gives CASSQTGNQPQHF.

This sequence joins TRBV13 and TRBJ1-1; 8 bases fit TRBD1. The germline CDR1 and CDR2 sequences are PRHDT and FYEKMQ (reference sequence). V lost 6 bases and J lost 3; bases outside the gene matches: 9. This CDR3 is built from 15 residues. CDR3 coding DNA: TGTGCCAGCAGAAAGACAGGGGCCCTGGACACTGAAGCTTTCTTT. It translates to CASRKTGALDTEAFF. Combining the CDR3 with reference TRBV13 and TRBJ1-1 gives the whole variable domain AAGVIQSPRHLIKEKRETATLKCYPIPRHDTVYWYQQGPGQDPQFLISFYEKMQSDKGSIPDRFSAQQFSDYHSELNMSSLELGDSALYFCASRKTGALDTEAFFGQGTRLTVV.

This chain connects TRBV19 to TRBJ2-7, with 10 bases fitting TRBD2. The CDR3 length is 17 residues. CDR1 is LNHDA and CDR2 is SQIVND in the germline V gene (reference sequence). V trimming: 5 bases; J trimming: 3 bases; junction bases outside the gene matches: 13. The CDR3 region has the DNA TGTGCCAGTAGTGGAGTCAGCGGGGGGGCCCGGATCTACGAGCAGTACTTC. This encodes CASSGVSGGARIYEQYF.

The rearrangement links TRBV5-5 to TRBJ1-2; 8 nucleotides agree with TRBD1. The CDR3 covers 18 residues. The germline V gene encodes CDR1 SGHKS and CDR2 YYEKEE (reference sequence). The trim removed 3 bases at V and 6 bases at J, leaving 19 bases unmatched. The CDR3 here is CASSSTSGQGILEHGYTF. For the CDR3, the DNA is TGTGCCAGCAGCTCTACCTCAGGACAGGGCATCCTGGAACATGGCTACACCTTC.

This clone has more than one count but fewer than ten. The CDR3 bases are TGTGCCAGCTCATCAGGGATGAAGAACACTGAAGCTTTCTTT. Amino acid sequence: CASSSGMKNTEAFF. The chain has TRBV18 and TRBJ1-1; TRBD1 is a possible D gene (5 bases). V lost 5 bases to trimming and J lost 1 base, with 11 bases between them. Germline V gene lookup returns CDR1 KGHSH and CDR2 LQKENI. The CDR3 has 14 amino acids.

This clone is a singleton in its sample. CDR3 loop: CASRSPGGPGNTIYF. Written as DNA, the CDR3 is TGTGCCAGCAGGTCCCCCGGGGGGCCTGGAAACACCATATATTTT. The rearrangement joins TRBV6-5 to TRBJ1-3; TRBD1 might be the D (6 bases). V dropped 6 bases and J dropped 2 bases, with 14 bases sitting between them. This CDR3 contains 15 residues. Germline CDR1 reads MNHEY; CDR2 reads SVGAGI.

This clone is a singleton in its sample. The V call is TRBV4-1, the J call TRBJ1-2, with D maybe TRBD1 (6 bases). The V gene's germline CDR1 is MGHRA and CDR2 YSYEKL. Trimming left V 1 base short and J 4 bases short, with 16 bases between. The CDR3 consists of 16 residues. As DNA, the CDR3 is TGCGCCAGCAGCCAAGCGATCCAGGGGATAGGCTATGGCTACACCTTC. Residues: CASSQAIQGIGYGYTF.

The chain uses TRBV5-1 and TRBJ1-6, with D perhaps matching TRBD1 (5 bases). This CDR3 has 15 residues. Trimming took off 0 bases at V and 5 bases at J, with 9 bases between the two ends. From germline, CDR1 is SGHRS and CDR2 YFSETQ. The CDR3 reads CASSLEGWDNSPLHF. In DNA form, the CDR3 reads TGCGCCAGCAGCTTGGAGGGGTGGGATAATTCACCCCTCCACTTT.

The chain carries TRBV5-4 and TRBJ1-3, with a tentative D call TRBD1 (5 bases). The CDR3 runs 15 residues. V lost 4 bases to trimming and J lost 0 bases, with 11 bases between them. Germline V gives CDR1 SGHNT, CDR2 YYREEE (reference sequence). The CDR3 DNA follows: TGTGCCAGCAGCCACACAGGTATCTCTGGAAACACCATATATTTT. This gives the protein CASSHTGISGNTIYF.

The chain has TRBV6-5 and TRBJ1-5; TRBD1 matches at 10 bases. This CDR3 is built from 14 residues. In germline, CDR1 is MNHEY, CDR2 SVGAGI. Trimming took 5 bases from V and 5 from J; bases not matched to a gene: 3. The CDR3 coding sequence is TGTGCCAGCAGTAGGACAGGGGGGGATCAGCCCCAGCATTTT. It encodes CASSRTGGDQPQHF.

The V and J genes are TRBV4-3 and TRBJ1-1; TRBD1 matches 9 bases. This CDR3 is built from 15 residues. The V and J ends lost 3 bases and 1 base, in that order; junction bases with no gene match: 3. Per the germline V gene, CDR1 is LGHNA and CDR2 is YSLEER. The chain's CDR3 is CASSHTTGGNTEAFF. The CDR3 DNA is TGCGCCAGCAGCCACACGACAGGGGGGAACACTGAAGCTTTCTTT.

The rearrangement links TRBV2 to TRBJ2-3; D perhaps matches TRBD1 (6 bases). CDR3 size: 14 residues. Germline CDR1 SNHLY, CDR2 FYNNEI. V shed 5 bases and J shed 2 bases, with 11 bases lying between them. The CDR3 region is CASSRTEYTDTQYF. CDR3 DNA sequence: TGTGCCAGCAGTAGGACAGAATACACAGATACGCAGTATTTT.

V is TRBV5-1 and J is TRBJ2-2, with 7 nucleotides matching TRBD1. CDR3 size: 16 residues. CDR1 and CDR2 from the germline V gene are SGHRS and YFSETQ. J gave up 1 base and V 1 base, and 4 bases lay outside the gene matches. This chain's CDR3 is CASSLWGQLNTGELFF. The CDR3 DNA is TGCGCCAGCAGCTTGTGGGGACAGTTGAACACCGGGGAGCTGTTTTTT.

This clone was counted a few times. The chain couples TRBV9 to TRBJ2-5; D is undetermined. Germline V gene sequence: CDR1 SGDLS, CDR2 YYNGEE. V was shortened by 1 base and J by 13 bases, with 14 bases between the two germline ends. The CDR3 consists of 12 residues. The CDR3 region is CASSVNGPVWYF. The DNA for the CDR3 is TGTGCCAGCAGCGTAAATGGGCCGGTCTGGTACTTC. Together with reference TRBV9 and TRBJ2-5, the CDR3 gives the full variable domain: DSGVTQTPKHLITATGQRVTLRCSPRSGDLSVYWYQQSLDQGLQFLIQYYNGEERAKGNILERFSAQQFPDLHSELNLSSLELGDSALYFCASSVNGPVWYFGPGTRLLVL.

The chain recombines TRBV29-1 with TRBJ1-5, with D perhaps matching TRBD1 (5 bases). V shed 3 bases and J shed 7 bases, with 16 bases lying between them. The CDR3 runs to 14 residues. Germline loops: CDR1 SQVTM, CDR2 ANQGSEA. CDR3 nucleotides: TGCAGCGTTGAGGATCCCACAGGTAACCAGCCCCAGCATTTT. This encodes CSVEDPTGNQPQHF.

The J gene is TRBJ2-3, the V gene TRBV18, with 8 bases that match TRBD1. This CDR3 region has 15 residues. With V trimmed by 3 bases and J by 0 bases, 2 bases remained unmatched. CDR1 is KGHSH and CDR2 is LQKENI in the germline V gene. CDR3 loop: CASSPWTGSTDTQYF. The CDR3 DNA reads as TGTGCCAGCTCACCCTGGACAGGGAGCACAGATACGCAGTATTTT.

On this clone itself: In the same sample, other DNA sequences code for this CDR3. This chain connects TRBV5-1 to TRBJ1-3; no definite D call. Germline CDR1 and CDR2: SGHRS and YFSETQ. The V end was cut by 2 bases, the J end by 3 bases, with 6 bases between. The CDR3 loop spans 13 amino acids. DNA of the CDR3: TGCGCCAGCAGCTTAGGGAGTGGAAACACCATATATTTT. Translation: CASSLGSGNTIYF. The full variable domain, rest sourced from reference TRBV5-1 and TRBJ1-3, is KAGVTQTPRYLIKTRGQQVTLSCSPISGHRSVSWYQQTPGQGLQFLFEYFSETQRNKGNFPGRFSGRQFSNSRSEMNVSTLELGDSALYLCASSLGSGNTIYFGEGSWLTVV.

The chain recombines TRBV2 with TRBJ1-5; TRBD1 aligns across 7 bases. The V segment lost 7 bases and the J segment 0 bases; nucleotides outside the gene matches: 9. The CDR3 loop spans 16 amino acids. Germline assignment: CDR1 SNHLY and CDR2 FYNNEI. The CDR3, as DNA: TGTGCCAGCAAGGGGGCAGGGGATTATAGCAATCAGCCCCAGCATTTT. Its protein product is CASKGAGDYSNQPQHF. Filled out from reference TRBV2 and TRBJ1-5, the complete variable domain reads EPEVTQTPSHQVTQMGQEVILRCVPISNHLYFYWYRQILGQKVEFLVSFYNNEISEKSEIFDDQFSVERPDGSNFTLKIRSTKLEDSAMYFCASKGAGDYSNQPQHFGDGTRLSIL.

V usage is TRBV7-3 and J usage is TRBJ1-3; the D gene is possibly TRBD1 (6 bases). Germline V lookup: CDR1 SGHTA, CDR2 FQGTGA. Trimming pared 0 bases from V and 4 bases from J, leaving 10 bases between. The CDR3 contains 15 residues. This CDR3 is CASSLTGTQGNTIYF. The CDR3 bases are TGTGCCAGCAGCTTAACCGGGACACAAGGAAACACCATATATTTT.